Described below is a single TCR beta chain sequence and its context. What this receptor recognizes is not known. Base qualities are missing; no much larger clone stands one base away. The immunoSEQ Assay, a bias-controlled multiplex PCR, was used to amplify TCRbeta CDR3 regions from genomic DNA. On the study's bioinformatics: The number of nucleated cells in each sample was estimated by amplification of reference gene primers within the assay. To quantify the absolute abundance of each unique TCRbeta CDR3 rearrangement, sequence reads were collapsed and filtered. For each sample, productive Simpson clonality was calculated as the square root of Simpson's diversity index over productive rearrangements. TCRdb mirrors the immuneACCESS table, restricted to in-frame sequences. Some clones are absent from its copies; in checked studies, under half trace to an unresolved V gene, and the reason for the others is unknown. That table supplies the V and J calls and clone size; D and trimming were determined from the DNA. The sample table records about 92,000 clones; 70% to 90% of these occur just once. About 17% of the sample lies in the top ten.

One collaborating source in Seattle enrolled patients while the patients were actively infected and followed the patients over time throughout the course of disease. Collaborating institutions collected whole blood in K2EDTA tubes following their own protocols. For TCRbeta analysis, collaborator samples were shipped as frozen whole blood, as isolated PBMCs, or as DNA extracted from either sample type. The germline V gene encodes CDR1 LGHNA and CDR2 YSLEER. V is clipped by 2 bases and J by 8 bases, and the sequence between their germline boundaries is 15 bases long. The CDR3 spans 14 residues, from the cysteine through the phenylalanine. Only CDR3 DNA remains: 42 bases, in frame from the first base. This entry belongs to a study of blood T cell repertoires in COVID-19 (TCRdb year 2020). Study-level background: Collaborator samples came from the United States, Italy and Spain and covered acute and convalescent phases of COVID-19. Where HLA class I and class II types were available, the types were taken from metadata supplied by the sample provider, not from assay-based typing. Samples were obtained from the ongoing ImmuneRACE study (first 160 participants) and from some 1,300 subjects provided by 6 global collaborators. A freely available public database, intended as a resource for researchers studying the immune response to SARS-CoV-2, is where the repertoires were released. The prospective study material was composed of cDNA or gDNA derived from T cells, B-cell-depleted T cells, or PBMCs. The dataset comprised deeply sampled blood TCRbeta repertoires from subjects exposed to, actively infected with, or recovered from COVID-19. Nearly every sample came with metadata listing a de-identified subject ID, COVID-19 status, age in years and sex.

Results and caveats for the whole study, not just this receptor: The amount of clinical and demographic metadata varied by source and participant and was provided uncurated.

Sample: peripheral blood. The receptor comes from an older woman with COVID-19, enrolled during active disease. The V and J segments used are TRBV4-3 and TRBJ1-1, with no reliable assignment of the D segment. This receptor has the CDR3 CASSQQPEPREAFF. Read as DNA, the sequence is TGCGCCAGCAGCCAACAACCCGAGCCACGAGAAGCTTTCTTT.